One and the same sample provided the 14 T cell receptor beta chains below, sequenced in a study of T-cell reconstitution after alpha-beta-depleted transplantation in children. During its preparation, the TCRbeta library received unique molecular identifiers. MiXCR, applied by TCRdb to the PCR reads, yields one record per CDR3 protein. Of 350,000 to 500,000 distinct CDR3 sequences in the sample, around 46% are singletons; the top ten hold 27%. Material: PBMCs, obtained before TCRalphabeta/CD19-depleted stem cell transplant. These TCRs come from a girl aged 2 to 10 with aplastic anemia, due to receive a stem cell transplant.

This clonotype was seen a few times. This chain uses TRBV2 with TRBJ1-1; perhaps TRBD1 as D (5 bases). The CDR3 extends over 13 amino acids. V dropped 6 bases and J dropped 1 base, with 9 bases sitting between them. The germline CDR1 and CDR2 sequences are SNHLY and FYNNEI. CDR3 loop: CASRWGENTEAFF. The CDR3 region has the DNA TGTGCCAGCAGATGGGGGGAGAACACTGAAGCTTTCTTT.

The chain links TRBV12-3 or TRBV12-4 to TRBJ2-7, with a possible D match to TRBD1 (7 bases). The CDR3 extends over 11 amino acids. The V gene lost 6 bases and the J gene lost 8 bases, with 11 bases spanning the gap. The CDR3 region has the DNA TGTGCCAGCAGAGGAGGGGGCAAGCAGTACTTC. It specifies CASRGGGKQYF.

This chain connects TRBV5-6 to TRBJ2-1, with 10 bases aligning to TRBD2. Germline assignment: CDR1 SGHDT and CDR2 YYEEEE. This CDR3 contains 16 residues. V gave up 4 bases and J gave up 6 bases; unmatched junction bases: 10. The CDR3 reads CASSASLAGDRNEQFF. The DNA for the CDR3 is TGTGCCAGCAGCGCGAGTCTAGCGGGGGACCGCAATGAGCAGTTCTTC. The full variable domain, with the rest looked up from reference TRBV5-6 and TRBJ2-1, is DAGVTQSPTHLIKTRGQQVTLRCSPKSGHDTVSWYQQALGQGPQFIFQYYEEEERQRGNFPDRFSGHQFPNYSSELNVNALLLGDSALYLCASSASLAGDRNEQFFGPGTRLTVL.

This clonotype came up many times. This chain uses TRBV12-3 or TRBV12-4 with TRBJ1-4; TRBD1 matches at 7 bases. The CDR3 consists of 16 residues. V shed 5 bases, J shed 3 bases, and the junction held 9 bases outside the gene matches. Here the CDR3 reads CASSQGTGAANEKLFF. The DNA of the CDR3 is TGTGCCAGCAGTCAGGGTACAGGGGCGGCTAATGAAAAACTGTTTTTT.

This clonotype was observed at least ten times. This rearrangement joins TRBV29-1 to TRBJ2-3; 8 nucleotides agree with TRBD2. Germline-derived CDR1 and CDR2 are SQVTM and ANQGSEA. The junction had 10 bases not matched to a gene; V was cut back by 3 bases and J by 11 bases. The CDR3 loop spans 13 amino acids. CDR3 in DNA: TGCAGCGTTGAGGGACTAGAGGGGATGTGGCAGTATTTT. This sequence encodes CSVEGLEGMWQYF.

The chain links TRBV6-5 to TRBJ2-1; 7 bases agree with TRBD1. V lost 0 bases to trimming and J lost 6 bases; unmatched junction nucleotides: 5. Germline lookup yields CDR1 MNHEY and CDR2 SVGAGI. The CDR3 length is 15 residues. As DNA, the CDR3 is TGTGCCAGCAGTTACTCGCCGACAGGGTCCAATGAGCAGTTCTTC. The encoded protein is CASSYSPTGSNEQFF.

This clonotype was detected only a few times. The chain recombines TRBV20-1 with TRBJ2-1; 7 positions agree with TRBD2. CDR3 size: 14 residues. The trim removed 4 bases at V and 7 bases at J, leaving 10 bases unmatched. Germline CDR1 reads DFQATT; CDR2 reads SNEGSKA (reference sequence). This CDR3 reads CSANSETSLNEQFF. CDR3 DNA sequence: TGCAGTGCTAACTCGGAGACTAGCCTGAATGAGCAGTTCTTC.

Only a few counts were recorded for this clonotype. J is TRBJ2-5 and V is TRBV29-1; D perhaps matches TRBD1 (6 bases). This CDR3 spans 10 amino acids. The germline CDR1 and CDR2 sequences are SQVTM and ANQGSEA. This chain's CDR3 is CTSGAETQYF. CDR3 DNA sequence: TGCACCTCAGGGGCTGAGACCCAGTACTTC.

The genes are TRBV27 and TRBJ2-1; 9 bases align to TRBD2. The CDR3 length is 16 residues. J gave up 3 bases and V 4 bases, and 7 bases lay outside the gene matches. The germline V gene encodes CDR1 MNHEY and CDR2 SMNVEV (reference sequence). Written as DNA, the CDR3 is TGTGCCAGCAGTTCCCTGCTAGCGGGGAGCTACAATGAGCAGTTCTTC. It yields the protein CASSSLLAGSYNEQFF.

This chain joins TRBV4-1 and TRBJ2-5; 11 positions agree with TRBD2. The CDR3 sequence is 16 residues long. J lost 3 bases, V lost 1 base, and 4 bases had no gene match. Germline V CDR1 and CDR2: MGHRA, YSYEKL. CDR3 residues: CASSQGLAGGKETQYF. Here the CDR3 DNA reads TGCGCCAGCAGCCAAGGTCTAGCGGGGGGTAAAGAGACCCAGTACTTC.

The rearrangement uses TRBV20-1 and TRBJ2-3; D possibly corresponds to TRBD2 (6 bases). Trimming removed 6 bases from V and 4 bases from J, with 17 bases in between. Germline V gene data show CDR1 as DFQATT and CDR2 as SNEGSKA (reference sequence). The CDR3 consists of 14 residues. As DNA, the CDR3 is TGCAGTGCCAAGGAGGGCCGAGGGCCAGATACGCAGTATTTT. It is translated as CSAKEGRGPDTQYF.

This clonotype has a handful of counts. This sequence joins TRBV5-4 and TRBJ2-3; TRBD2 aligns across 9 bases. The CDR3 spans 19 residues. CDR1 is SGHNT and CDR2 is YYREEE in the germline V gene (reference sequence). The trim removed 2 bases at V and 8 bases at J, leaving 21 bases unmatched. CDR3 protein: CASSLYPPRPSGMGTTQYF. CDR3 coding DNA: TGTGCCAGCAGCTTATATCCCCCGCGGCCTAGCGGGATGGGGACTACGCAGTATTTT.

This clonotype has at least ten counts. The V gene is TRBV5-1, the J gene TRBJ1-1; no reliable D call. In germline, CDR1 is SGHRS, CDR2 YFSETQ. This CDR3 region has 13 residues. The V gene lost 0 bases and the J gene lost 8 bases, with 11 bases spanning the gap. The CDR3 is CASSLARRTEAFF. The CDR3 DNA follows: TGCGCCAGCAGCTTGGCACGACGGACCGAAGCTTTCTTT. Drawing the rest from reference TRBV5-1 and TRBJ1-1, the complete variable domain is KAGVTQTPRYLIKTRGQQVTLSCSPISGHRSVSWYQQTPGQGLQFLFEYFSETQRNKGNFPGRFSGRQFSNSRSEMNVSTLELGDSALYLCASSLARRTEAFFGQGTRLTVV.

As concerns this clonotype: A clone one base away is much larger, so this may be a read error. This chain joins TRBV15 and TRBJ2-2; 10 bases are shared with TRBD2. V shed 1 base, J shed 8 bases, and the junction held 7 bases outside the gene matches. CDR1 and CDR2 from the germline V gene are LNHNV and YYDKDF (reference sequence). The CDR3 covers 16 residues. CDR3 in amino acids: CATSRVLAGGAGELFF. In DNA, the CDR3 is TGTGCCACCAGCAGAGTTTTAGCGGGAGGCGCAGGGGAGCTGTTTTTT.